These T cell receptor beta chains were read from a single sample in a study of T cells in Graves' hyperthyroidism and ophthalmopathy. TCRdb called the multiplex PCR reads again in MiXCR, with one record for every CDR3 protein. Of around 240,000 distinct CDR3 sequences listed, about 15% are singletons. Sequenced: blood. The receptor source for this set is a woman between 40 and 50 years old with Graves' hyperthyroidism that later progressed to Graves' ophthalmopathy. CDR3s include the opening cysteine and the closing phenylalanine or tryptophan. D genes are given only for firm matches. Clone size appears in some rows only: once, few, many, or a class for an expanded clone.

>TRBJ1-4|TRBV25-1|many|.
TGTGCCAGCAGTGAATCAGGCAGGGGATTTTGGGCTAATGAAAAACTGTTTTTT
CASSESGRGFWANEKLFF
>TRBJ2-1|TRBV7-3|few|.
TGTGCCAGCAGCCTTGACGGCTCCTACAATGAGCAGTTCTTC
CASSLDGSYNEQFF
>TRBJ1-6|TRBV25-1|many|TRBD1
TGTGCCAGCAGAGGGACAGGGAATAATTCACCCCTCCACTTT
CASRGTGNNSPLHF
>TRBJ2-7|TRBV19|.|TRBD2
TGTGCCAGTAGTGTGTTAGCGGGAGGCGAGCAGTACTTC
CASSVLAGGEQYF
>TRBJ1-1|TRBV28|many|.
TGTGCCAGCAGTTTATTCGCCACTATGAACACTGAAGCTTTCTTT
CASSLFATMNTEAFF
>TRBJ2-7|TRBV30|.|TRBD2
TGTGCCTGGAGTATGTTAGCGGGAGCGCACTACGAGCAGTACTTC
CAWSMLAGAHYEQYF
>TRBJ1-4|TRBV29-1|few|.
TGCAGCGTCGGGTTTTGGGGTGAAAAACTGTTTTTT
CSVGFWGEKLFF
>TRBJ2-7|TRBV19|many|.
TGTGCCAGTAGTATTCGCCCGCGGACAATCGGATACGATTACGAGCAGTACTTC
CASSIRPRTIGYDYEQYF
>TRBJ2-5|TRBV10-3|many|.
TGTGCCATCAGTGAATCGTCGATCGGCTACCAAGAGACCCAGTACTTC
CAISESSIGYQETQYF
>TRBJ1-5|TRBV18|.|.
TGTGCCAGCTCACCGGGAGTCGTTAGCAATCAGCCCCAGCATTTT
CASSPGVVSNQPQHF
>TRBJ2-7|TRBV6-1|many|.
TGTGCCAGCAGTTACCAGGCCCACTACGAGCAGTACTTC
CASSYQAHYEQYF
>TRBJ2-7|TRBV6-1|.|.
TGTGCCAGCAGTGAAGGGTCTCTAGCTGGCGAGCAGTACTTC
CASSEGSLAGEQYF
>TRBJ2-7|TRBV2|many|.
TGTGCCAGCAGTGAAGGGGTAGGGAAGGGGTACGAGCAGTACTTC
CASSEGVGKGYEQYF
>TRBJ2-7|TRBV11-2|many|TRBD2
TGTGCCAGCAGACTCAGCGGGAGAAAAACCTACGAGCAGTACTTC
CASRLSGRKTYEQYF
>TRBJ2-7|TRBV30|few|TRBD2
TGTGCCTGGACTTGGGGCGGGAGCTTCGCGTACGAGCAGTACTTC
CAWTWGGSFAYEQYF
>TRBJ1-3|TRBV3-1|many|.
TGTGCCAGCAGCCAAGTTGAAGCACAACTCTCTGGAAACACCATATATTTT
CASSQVEAQLSGNTIYF
>TRBJ2-7|TRBV7-2|many|TRBD2
TGTGCCAGCAGCACCAGAACTAGCGGGATACCCTACGAGCAGTACTTC
CASSTRTSGIPYEQYF
>TRBJ2-7|TRBV27|few|TRBD2
TGTGCCAGCAGTTTATCATCGGGAGGCCATAACGAGCAGTACTTC
CASSLSSGGHNEQYF
>TRBJ2-5|TRBV28|many|.
TGTGCCCCGTACCAAGAGACCCAGTACTTC
CAPYQETQYF
>TRBJ2-5|TRBV7-3|many|.
TGTGCCAGCAGCCCAGGGACCGAAGAGACCCAGTACTTC
CASSPGTEETQYF
>TRBJ2-1|TRBV15|many|TRBD1
TGTGCCACCAGCAGAGATTACGGGCAGGGGGCTCTAGATGAGCAGTTCTTC
CATSRDYGQGALDEQFF
>TRBJ1-3|TRBV6-1|many|.
TGTGCCAGCAGGCCATGGGACGCCGTTTTAAACACCATATATTTT
CASRPWDAVLNTIYF
>TRBJ2-7|TRBV28|many|.
TGTGCCAGCAGTTATTCCTACGAGCAGTACTTC
CASSYSYEQYF
>TRBJ2-1|TRBV27|many|.
TGTGCCAGTTCCCTTAGACGGTACAATGAGCAGTTCTTC
CASSLRRYNEQFF
>TRBJ2-1|TRBV13|many|TRBD2
TGTGCCAGCAGCTTAACGCTGATGTCTAGCGGCGATTCCTACAATGAGCAGTTCTTC
CASSLTLMSSGDSYNEQFF
>TRBJ2-5|TRBV20-1|many|TRBD2
TGCAGTGCTAGAGCTCTACTAGCGGTTCATGGGGAGACCCAGTACTTC
CSARALLAVHGETQYF
>TRBJ1-1|TRBV20-1|.|.
TGCAGTGCTCCCAGGGGAACTGAAGCTTTCTTT
CSAPRGTEAFF
>TRBJ1-1|TRBV9|.|.
TGTGCCAGCAGCGTAAATTACCGGAACACTGAAGCTTTCTTT
CASSVNYRNTEAFF